This is a list of T cell receptor beta chains from one sample in a study of control samples from healthy donors and cancer patients. Profiled with immunoSEQ multiplex PCR; TCRdb holds only in-frame clones, not every one. The sample consists of 70,000 to 80,000 clones, more than 75% of them appearing once. The sequencing sample was made of blood. The origin of the receptors is a man between 45 and 60 years old in good health. Each CDR3 is given with its conserved first and last residue. Fields, in order: clone size, J gene, V gene, D gene, CDR3 protein, CDR3 DNA. The D gene is left open where the match is weak. Rows give clone size only sometimes, using once, few, many, or a class for an expanded clone.

few | TRBJ1-2 | TRBV7-8 | . | CASSPPGPPGGYTF | TGTGCCAGCAGCCCGCCGGGACCCCCTGGGGGCTACACCTTC
. | TRBJ2-7 | TRBV10-3 | . | CAISPREDRYEQYF | TGTGCCATCAGTCCGAGGGAGGATCGCTACGAGCAGTACTTC
. | TRBJ1-2 | TRBV7-8 | . | CASSLFSGEYNYGYTF | TGTGCCAGCAGCTTATTCTCCGGTGAATATAACTATGGCTACACCTTC
. | TRBJ2-1 | TRBV7-3 | TRBD2 | CASSPWTSGRAVYNEQFF | TGTGCCAGCAGCCCCTGGACTAGCGGGAGGGCGGTCTACAATGAGCAGTTCTTC
. | TRBJ1-1 | TRBV9 | TRBD1 | CASSPGTGVEAFF | TGTGCCAGCAGCCCCGGGACAGGAGTTGAAGCTTTCTTT
. | TRBJ2-7 | TRBV6-6 | . | CASSPHLGGTHSTGLYEQYF | TGTGCCAGCAGTCCTCACTTGGGCGGGACCCATTCTACGGGTCTCTACGAGCAGTACTTC
. | TRBJ2-1 | TRBV19 | . | CASSISMGHQSSEQFF | TGTGCCAGTAGTATAAGTATGGGACACCAGTCGAGTGAGCAGTTCTTC
. | TRBJ2-3 | TRBV6-2/TRBV6-3 | . | CASSYRDSRTDTQYF | TGTGCCAGCAGTTACAGGGACTCCCGCACAGATACGCAGTATTTT
. | TRBJ1-1 | TRBV19 | . | CASSIPQSTEAFF | TGTGCCAGTAGTATCCCCCAATCTACTGAAGCTTTCTTT
. | TRBJ1-1 | TRBV15 | . | CATSLNTEAFF | TGTGCCACCTCCCTCAACACTGAAGCTTTCTTT
. | TRBJ2-1 | TRBV5-1 | TRBD2 | CASSTGLAYLNEQFF | TGCGCCAGCAGCACCGGACTAGCCTATCTTAATGAGCAGTTCTTC
few | TRBJ1-4 | TRBV30 | TRBD1 | CAWSVGQGVSEKLFF | TGTGCCTGGAGTGTGGGACAGGGGGTTAGTGAAAAACTGTTTTTT
. | TRBJ2-1 | TRBV30 | . | CAWAAGRVTKQFF | TGTGCCTGGGCCGCGGGGCGAGTCACTAAGCAGTTCTTC
. | TRBJ1-1 | TRBV7-9 | . | CASSLGGGFANTEAFF | TGTGCCAGCAGCCTAGGCGGGGGGTTTGCGAACACTGAAGCTTTCTTT
. | TRBJ1-4 | TRBV29-1 | . | CSVARQRGEKLFF | TGCAGCGTTGCGAGACAGAGAGGGGAAAAACTGTTTTTT
. | TRBJ1-1 | TRBV7-2 | TRBD1 | CASRPTGATEAFF | TGTGCCAGCAGGCCGACAGGGGCCACTGAAGCTTTCTTT
. | TRBJ1-2 | TRBV29-1 | TRBD1 | CSVEVSGQGYGYTF | TGCAGCGTTGAAGTATCCGGACAGGGGTATGGCTACACCTTC
. | TRBJ1-4 | TRBV4-2 | . | CASSQWGEKLFF | TGTGCCAGCAGCCAATGGGGCGAAAAACTGTTTTTT
. | TRBJ2-3 | TRBV5-1 | TRBD2 | CASSLGPSGGLTDTQYF | TGCGCCAGCAGCTTGGGGCCTAGCGGGGGCCTTACAGATACGCAGTATTTT